One sample yielded the 11 T cell receptor beta chains listed below, sequenced in a study of T cells in Graves' hyperthyroidism and ophthalmopathy. Amplification of TCR beta CDR3 regions used RNA as the template. A set of HTBI primers served as the primers for a first-round RT-PCR of the TCR CDR3. TCRdb recomputed calls from the multiplex PCR reads with MiXCR, one row per CDR3 protein. The data show approximately 590,000 distinct CDR3 sequences, with approximately 14% seen just once and about 7% held by the top ten. Input material: blood. The receptors were gathered from a woman in her twenties or thirties with Graves' hyperthyroidism.

This clonotype appeared many times. In nucleotides, the CDR3 is TGTGCCAGCAGCTTTAGTGCCGCTTACAATGAGCAGTTCTTC. This encodes CASSFSAAYNEQFF. The chain uses TRBV7-3 and TRBJ2-1; D remains ambiguous. The germline gives CDR1 SGHTA, CDR2 FQGTGA. This CDR3 contains 14 residues. Trimming shortened V by 3 bases and J by 4 bases, and 10 bases separated the two germline ends.

The V call is TRBV2, the J call TRBJ2-1; weak D call: TRBD2 (7 bases). Per the germline V gene, CDR1 is SNHLY and CDR2 is FYNNEI. The CDR3 consists of 13 residues. The ends were cut back, 7 bases at V and 7 bases at J, with 14 bases in the middle. CDR3 sequence: CASKGGSSNEQFF. DNA of the CDR3: TGTGCCAGCAAGGGGGGGTCCTCAAATGAGCAGTTCTTC. Together with reference TRBV2 and TRBJ2-1, the CDR3 gives the full variable domain: EPEVTQTPSHQVTQMGQEVILRCVPISNHLYFYWYRQILGQKVEFLVSFYNNEISEKSEIFDDQFSVERPDGSNFTLKIRSTKLEDSAMYFCASKGGSSNEQFFGPGTRLTVL.

As to this clonotype: One junction end disagrees with the germline gene, perhaps due to a read error. J is TRBJ2-3 and V is TRBV28; perhaps TRBD1 as D (5 bases). This CDR3 spans 13 amino acids. From germline, CDR1 is MDHEN and CDR2 SYDVKM. The CDR3 nucleotides read TGTACCAGCACGCGGCAGGGTCAAAATACGCAGTATTTT. Amino acid sequence: CTSTRQGQNTQYF. Looking up the rest from reference TRBV28 and TRBJ2-3 gives the full variable domain: DVKVTQSSRYLVKRTGEKVFLECVQDMDHENMFWYRQDPGLGLRLIYFSYDVKMKEKGDIPEGYSVSREKKERFSLILESASTNQTSMYLCTSTRQGQNTQYFGPGTRLTVL.

The chain has TRBV9 and TRBJ2-4; TRBD1 aligns across 9 bases. After removal of 3 bases from V and 6 bases from J, the junction contained 4 bases not matched to a gene. Germline V gene data show CDR1 as SGDLS and CDR2 as YYNGEE. The CDR3 runs to 14 residues. Written as DNA, the CDR3 is TGTGCCAGCAGCGCACAGGGGGCGGGAAACATTCAGTACTTC. Encoded protein: CASSAQGAGNIQYF.

V gene TRBV18 combines with J gene TRBJ2-7; D perhaps matches TRBD1 (5 bases). Germline values: CDR1 KGHSH, CDR2 LQKENI. Trimming took off 3 bases at V and 2 bases at J, with 11 bases between the two ends. The CDR3 runs to 14 residues. CDR3 in DNA: TGTGCCAGCTCACCTCAGGGAAGGGCCTACGAGCAGTACTTC. Protein product: CASSPQGRAYEQYF.

The chain carries TRBV28 and TRBJ1-6; 9 bases are a match to TRBD1. CDR3 length: 15 amino acids. Germline V gene lookup returns CDR1 MDHEN and CDR2 SYDVKM. Trimming at V came to 2 bases and at J to 14 bases, leaving 10 bases not matched to a gene. CDR3 in amino acids: CASSLRTGVLLTLHF. As DNA, the CDR3 is TGTGCCAGCAGTTTAAGGACAGGGGTGCTGCTGACCCTCCACTTT.

This clonotype was observed at least ten times. The chain has TRBV18 and TRBJ2-5; no clear D. Germline assignment: CDR1 KGHSH and CDR2 LQKENI. V lost 1 base, J lost 1 base, and 7 bases lay in between. This CDR3 has 14 residues. In DNA form, the CDR3 reads TGTGCCAGCTCACCACAGAACTTCCAAGAGACCCAGTACTTC. It is translated as CASSPQNFQETQYF.

This clonotype was detected only a few times. The chain carries TRBV5-6 and TRBJ1-2; possibly TRBD1 for D (5 bases). CDR3 length: 14 residues. The ends were cut back, 3 bases at V and 3 bases at J, with 12 bases in the middle. CDR1 is SGHDT, CDR2 YYEEEE, per germline. The CDR3 protein is CASSSTRGDYGYTF. The CDR3 region has the DNA TGTGCCAGCAGCTCAACCCGAGGGGACTATGGCTACACCTTC. The whole variable domain, filled in from reference TRBV5-6 and TRBJ1-2, reads DAGVTQSPTHLIKTRGQQVTLRCSPKSGHDTVSWYQQALGQGPQFIFQYYEEEERQRGNFPDRFSGHQFPNYSSELNVNALLLGDSALYLCASSSTRGDYGYTFGSGTRLTVV.

Ten or more counts support this clonotype. V is TRBV20-1 and J is TRBJ2-7, with 12 bases matching TRBD2. V shed 5 bases and J 4 bases; nucleotides not matched to a gene: 6. Germline-derived CDR1 and CDR2 are DFQATT and SNEGSKA (reference sequence). CDR3 length: 14 residues. The CDR3 DNA is TGCAGTGCTCTTCCGACTAGCGGGAGTTACGAGCAGTACTTC. Its translation is CSALPTSGSYEQYF.

At least ten counts were recorded for this clonotype. The chain couples TRBV12-3 or TRBV12-4 to TRBJ1-4; TRBD1 agrees at 8 bases. The CDR3 runs to 14 residues. V was pared by 7 bases and J by 8 bases, with 9 bases of the junction left unmatched. CDR3 bases: TGTGCCAGCAACCGACCAGGGGGCCGGGAAAAACTGTTTTTT. Amino acid sequence: CASNRPGGREKLFF.

This clonotype was seen only a few times. The CDR3 coding sequence is TGCGCCAGCAGCCAAGAAGCTGTAGCAGGCTACGAGCAGTACTTC. Translation gives CASSQEAVAGYEQYF. The chain joins TRBV4-3 to TRBJ2-7; D unresolved. CDR3 length equals 15 residues. The V gene's germline CDR1 is LGHNA and CDR2 YSLEER. V lost 0 bases to trimming and J lost 3 bases, with 12 bases between them.